Listed below are T cell receptor beta chains from one sample, sequenced in a study of T cells in Graves' hyperthyroidism and ophthalmopathy. TCRdb recomputed calls from the multiplex PCR reads with MiXCR, one row per CDR3 protein. This table has 600,000 to 900,000 distinct CDR3 sequences, less than 20% appearing once. The source material was blood. The receptors derive from a man aged 18 to 35 with Graves' hyperthyroidism. The CDR3 runs from the conserved cysteine through the conserved F or W.

v_call: TRBV7-9
j_call: TRBJ1-1
cdr3_aa: CASSLRRGRETEAFF

v_call: TRBV5-4
j_call: TRBJ1-2
cdr3_aa: CASSSKLWGPTNYGYTF

v_call: TRBV7-9
j_call: TRBJ2-7
cdr3_aa: CASSFNQDRGGYEQYF

v_call: TRBV19
j_call: TRBJ1-4
cdr3_aa: CASRSSGLDEKLFF

v_call: TRBV12-3/TRBV12-4
j_call: TRBJ2-7
cdr3_aa: CASTPSPDSSYEQYF

v_call: TRBV7-8
j_call: TRBJ2-5
cdr3_aa: CASSLVWRRGTQYF

v_call: TRBV7-2
j_call: TRBJ1-1
cdr3_aa: CASSLAPGQGGTEAFF

v_call: TRBV18
j_call: TRBJ2-3
cdr3_aa: CASSPSGQADTQYF

v_call: TRBV2
j_call: TRBJ1-2
cdr3_aa: CASSVAQGLDGYTF

v_call: TRBV4-1
j_call: TRBJ2-5
cdr3_aa: CASSRRGGVETQYF

v_call: TRBV2
j_call: TRBJ2-1
cdr3_aa: CASSDLAGGANEQFF

v_call: TRBV2
j_call: TRBJ2-6
cdr3_aa: CASRSTSARPSRSGANVLTF

v_call: TRBV4-1
j_call: TRBJ2-7
cdr3_aa: CASSQDWELLLSYEQYF

v_call: TRBV5-1
j_call: TRBJ2-5
cdr3_aa: CASRLRTESEETQYF

v_call: TRBV12-3/TRBV12-4
j_call: TRBJ2-2
cdr3_aa: CASSQQGVGAGELFF

v_call: TRBV20-1
j_call: TRBJ2-7
cdr3_aa: CSAREPRGGTYEQYF

v_call: TRBV9
j_call: TRBJ1-1
cdr3_aa: CASSVGPAGTEAFF

v_call: TRBV12-3/TRBV12-4
j_call: TRBJ2-2
cdr3_aa: CASTPGGGATGELFF

v_call: TRBV12-3/TRBV12-4
j_call: TRBJ2-5
cdr3_aa: CASSSDYGSETQYF

v_call: TRBV11-2
j_call: TRBJ2-3
cdr3_aa: CASSLSTSGLVDTQYF

v_call: TRBV7-3
j_call: TRBJ2-6
cdr3_aa: CASSIHGSGANVLTF

v_call: TRBV5-6
j_call: TRBJ2-7
cdr3_aa: CASSPGTGLSEQYF

v_call: TRBV2
j_call: TRBJ2-7
cdr3_aa: CASSEQEWQGALYEQYF

v_call: TRBV12-3/TRBV12-4
j_call: TRBJ2-3
cdr3_aa: CASSLEGGYTDTQYF

v_call: TRBV5-4
j_call: TRBJ2-2
cdr3_aa: CASSGGTSGRMNTGELFF

v_call: TRBV28
j_call: TRBJ2-1
cdr3_aa: CASTLRGLGSYNEQFF

v_call: TRBV19
j_call: TRBJ2-1
cdr3_aa: CASSRRAVGANSYNEQFF

v_call: TRBV11-2
j_call: TRBJ2-1
cdr3_aa: CASSLDRVAGDIQDEQFF

v_call: TRBV28
j_call: TRBJ1-4
cdr3_aa: CASSPHKSLTNEKLFF

v_call: TRBV30
j_call: TRBJ1-1
cdr3_aa: CAWSVDVSQGNTEAFF

v_call: TRBV28
j_call: TRBJ2-1
cdr3_aa: CASSSVSANNEQFF

v_call: TRBV7-2
j_call: TRBJ2-5
cdr3_aa: CASRVSGGGETQYF

v_call: TRBV6-5
j_call: TRBJ1-1
cdr3_aa: CASSYSGAGDTEAFF

v_call: TRBV29-1
j_call: TRBJ1-2
cdr3_aa: CSVKGGPQNLYGYTF

v_call: TRBV6-1
j_call: TRBJ1-1
cdr3_aa: CASLAGARNTEAFF

v_call: TRBV9
j_call: TRBJ2-1
cdr3_aa: CASSVEGSGGGLAYNEQFF

v_call: TRBV28
j_call: TRBJ2-4
cdr3_aa: CASSPPEGAKNIQYF

v_call: TRBV4-1
j_call: TRBJ2-7
cdr3_aa: CASSQDGGAKLRAPEQYF

v_call: TRBV6-2/TRBV6-3
j_call: TRBJ2-7
cdr3_aa: CASNSRSWLGFYEQYF

v_call: TRBV28
j_call: TRBJ1-4
cdr3_aa: CASRIVGEKLFF

v_call: TRBV28
j_call: TRBJ2-7
cdr3_aa: CASSLVWGYEQYF

v_call: TRBV30
j_call: TRBJ2-6
cdr3_aa: CAWSGTGANVLTF

v_call: TRBV7-3
j_call: TRBJ2-1
cdr3_aa: CASSSRATSREQFF

v_call: TRBV9
j_call: TRBJ2-3
cdr3_aa: CASAEGTGSLDTQYF

v_call: TRBV28
j_call: TRBJ2-3
cdr3_aa: CASRDKSPASTDTQYF

v_call: TRBV28
j_call: TRBJ2-2
cdr3_aa: CASTDRGETGELFF

v_call: TRBV28
j_call: TRBJ1-1
cdr3_aa: CASSPYISRTSEAFF

v_call: TRBV7-9
j_call: TRBJ2-7
cdr3_aa: CASSLEGGRSYEQYF

v_call: TRBV27
j_call: TRBJ1-5
cdr3_aa: CASSFSLNQPQHF

v_call: TRBV5-4
j_call: TRBJ2-3
cdr3_aa: CASSLAGSKDTQYF

v_call: TRBV15
j_call: TRBJ1-6
cdr3_aa: CATSRDFQGASNSPLHF

v_call: TRBV19
j_call: TRBJ2-7
cdr3_aa: CASSIAQTASYEQCF

v_call: TRBV7-9
j_call: TRBJ2-5
cdr3_aa: CASIYSAGQETQYF